Below, 23 T cell receptor beta chains from the same sample are listed, as sequenced in a study of OX40 agonist ivuxolimab in advanced cancers. Generated by immunoSEQ multiplex PCR, the TCRdb table keeps only in-frame clones and is missing some. The data contain 53,000 or so clones, 84% of them singletons. Material: CD4+ or CD8+ T cells sorted from blood, obtained in a trial of the OX40 agonist ivuxolimab. The receptors here all came from an adult with an advanced solid tumor such as melanoma, head and neck, liver or kidney cancer.

The CDR3 spells CASSSWDRGSSGYTF. DNA of the CDR3: TGTGCCAGCAGTTCGTGGGACAGGGGAAGTAGTGGCTACACCTTC. The V call is TRBV6-5, the J call TRBJ1-2; 10 nucleotides align to TRBD1. The CDR3 consists of 15 residues. With V trimmed by 4 bases and J by 7 bases, 9 bases remained unmatched. Per germline, CDR1 MNHEY and CDR2 SVGAGI.

The chain combines TRBV30 with TRBJ2-5; TRBD1 agrees at 12 bases. J gave up 5 bases and V 6 bases, and 4 bases lay outside the gene matches. The CDR3 totals 13 residues. From germline, CDR1 is GTSNPN and CDR2 SVGIG (reference sequence). The CDR3 reads CACGTGGGETQYF. CDR3 bases: TGTGCCTGCGGGACAGGGGGCGGGGAGACCCAGTACTTC.

The chain uses TRBV29-1 and TRBJ2-7; TRBD2 matches at 7 bases. Germline CDR1 reads SQVTM; CDR2 reads ANQGSEA. The CDR3 consists of 12 residues. J gave up 6 bases and V 4 bases, and 6 bases lay outside the gene matches. CDR3 sequence reads: CSVVHGGGEQYF. The CDR3 DNA reads as TGCAGCGTTGTTCATGGGGGGGGCGAGCAGTACTTC.

The V call is TRBV4-1, the J call TRBJ1-1; D not certain. Germline lookup yields CDR1 MGHRA and CDR2 YSYEKL. The V end lost 0 bases, the J end lost 1 base, and 12 bases lay between the germline ends. The CDR3 is 16 residues long. CDR3 bases: TGCGCCAGCAGCCAAGATGACCGTCCAGGGAACACTGAAGCTTTCTTT. Residues: CASSQDDRPGNTEAFF.

The chain uses TRBV6-5 and TRBJ2-3; 8 bases align to TRBD2. The V gene end was trimmed by 7 bases and the J gene end by 2 bases; junction bases not matched to a gene: 8. Looked up from germline, CDR1 is MNHEY and CDR2 is SVGAGI. The CDR3 contains 15 residues. DNA for the CDR3: TGTGCCAGCACCGCAAAGCGGGGGTTCACAGATACGCAGTATTTT. Protein: CASTAKRGFTDTQYF.

The rearrangement joins TRBV11-2 to TRBJ2-1, with 11 bases aligning to TRBD2. Germline CDR1 SGHAT, CDR2 FQNNGV. J was trimmed by 8 bases and V by 2 bases; bases with no gene match: 8. The CDR3 sequence is 16 residues long. The chain's CDR3 is CASSLYLSGRGDEQFF. The DNA for the CDR3 is TGTGCCAGCAGCTTATACCTTAGCGGGAGGGGGGATGAGCAGTTCTTC.

This chain joins TRBV7-9 and TRBJ1-3; D unresolved. The CDR3 spans 14 residues. Germline lookup yields CDR1 SEHNR and CDR2 FQNEAQ (reference sequence). V was trimmed by 5 bases and J by 0 bases, leaving 8 bases between them. Here the CDR3 reads CASSVRRSGNTIYF. The CDR3 nucleotides read TGTGCCAGCAGCGTGAGGCGCTCTGGAAACACCATATATTTT.

The V call is TRBV19, the J call TRBJ1-1; maybe TRBD1 (5 bases). Trimming left V 8 bases short and J 1 base short, with 20 bases between. The CDR3 has 16 residues. In germline, CDR1 is LNHDA, CDR2 SQIVND (reference sequence). This CDR3 reads CASGGGKSIGNTEAFF. CDR3 DNA sequence: TGTGCCAGTGGGGGGGGAAAGTCTATCGGGAACACTGAAGCTTTCTTT.

The chain links TRBV19 to TRBJ1-2, with a possible D match to TRBD1 (5 bases). The V end was cut by 8 bases, the J end by 5 bases, with 18 bases between. The germline V gene has CDR1 LNHDA and CDR2 SQIVND (reference sequence). The CDR3 totals 14 residues. The CDR3 DNA reads as TGTGCCAGTGGTCCCGGCGACAGATTATATGGCTACACCTTC. It encodes CASGPGDRLYGYTF.

The sample holds one count of this clone. J is TRBJ1-2 and V is TRBV5-5, with 10 bases aligning to TRBD1. The V and J ends lost 1 base and 4 bases, in that order; junction bases with no gene match: 4. The CDR3 has 15 amino acids. Germline assignment: CDR1 SGHKS and CDR2 YYEKEE (reference sequence). DNA of the CDR3: TGTGCCAGCAGCTTGCAGAGACAGGGGGCCTATGGCTACACCTTC. Its protein product is CASSLQRQGAYGYTF.

This clone came up once. The rearrangement links TRBV7-9 to TRBJ2-5; TRBD2 matches 7 bases. V lost 2 bases to trimming and J lost 5 bases; unmatched junction nucleotides: 8. Germline-derived CDR1 and CDR2 are SEHNR and FQNEAQ (reference sequence). The length of the CDR3 is 15 residues. The CDR3 DNA sequence: TGTGCCAGCAGCTTAAGGGCAAGGGAGGGTGAGACCCAGTACTTC. It specifies CASSLRAREGETQYF.

This rearrangement joins TRBV19 to TRBJ1-2; D is unresolved. V was pared by 3 bases and J by 1 base, with 12 bases between. This CDR3 is built from 15 residues. Germline values: CDR1 LNHDA, CDR2 SQIVND (reference sequence). CDR3 bases: TGTGCCAGTAGTATCATTAAGGCGGGTAACTATGGCTACACCTTC. This sequence encodes CASSIIKAGNYGYTF.

This clone has a single count. J is TRBJ2-5 and V is TRBV5-1; D might be TRBD2 (5 bases). The CDR3 has 14 amino acids. The V gene's germline CDR1 is SGHRS and CDR2 YFSETQ. Trimming removed 2 bases at V and 4 bases at J, with 12 bases between. The CDR3 DNA reads as TGCGCCAGCAGCTTTGAGGGAACTGGAGAGACCCAGTACTTC. It codes for CASSFEGTGETQYF. Combining the CDR3 with reference TRBV5-1 and TRBJ2-5 gives the whole variable domain KAGVTQTPRYLIKTRGQQVTLSCSPISGHRSVSWYQQTPGQGLQFLFEYFSETQRNKGNFPGRFSGRQFSNSRSEMNVSTLELGDSALYLCASSFEGTGETQYFGPGTRLLVL.

V usage is TRBV28 and J usage is TRBJ2-1, with 11 bases lining up with TRBD2. The germline V gene has CDR1 MDHEN and CDR2 SYDVKM. The CDR3 length is 17 residues. Trimming removed 0 bases from V and 3 bases from J; junction bases left unmatched: 4. The DNA for the CDR3 is TGTGCCAGCAGTTTATGGGATCTAGCGGGAGGCTACAATGAGCAGTTCTTC. The encoded protein is CASSLWDLAGGYNEQFF.

The rearrangement joins TRBV25-1 to TRBJ1-5; 7 bases match TRBD1. The CDR3 length is 15 residues. The J segment lost 4 bases and the V segment lost 4 bases, leaving 7 bases of the junction unmatched. Germline V gene data show CDR1 as MGHDK and CDR2 as SYGVNS. The CDR3 loop is CASSGKGDSNQPQHF. CDR3 in DNA: TGTGCCAGCAGTGGCAAGGGGGACAGTAATCAGCCCCAGCATTTT.

This clone was recorded a few times. The chain employs TRBV7-8 and TRBJ2-4; 8 bases match TRBD1. With 0 bases clipped from V and 0 bases from J, the junction kept 10 bases outside the gene matches. From germline, CDR1 is SGHVS and CDR2 FQNEAQ. The CDR3 runs 19 residues. The CDR3 loop reads CASSLALRQGAVAKNIQYF. The CDR3 bases are TGTGCCAGCAGCTTAGCCCTCCGGCAGGGGGCGGTAGCCAAAAACATTCAGTACTTC.

V gene TRBV28 combines with J gene TRBJ1-3; possible D gene TRBD1, 6 bases. CDR1 is MDHEN, CDR2 SYDVKM, per germline. The ends were cut back, 7 bases at V and 3 bases at J, with 16 bases in the middle. The CDR3 covers 15 residues. The CDR3 DNA sequence: TGTGCCAGCACTCTTCCGGGGGGCTATGGAAACACCATATATTTT. Its protein product is CASTLPGGYGNTIYF.

The rearrangement links TRBV6-1 to TRBJ1-5; TRBD1 is a possible D gene (6 bases). CDR1 is MNHNS, CDR2 SASEGT, per germline. This CDR3 contains 15 residues. The V end was cut by 6 bases, the J end by 2 bases, with 14 bases between. CDR3 sequence: CASSLGGGGNQPQHF. The CDR3 DNA sequence: TGTGCCAGCAGCCTAGGGGGGGGTGGCAATCAGCCCCAGCATTTT.

This chain connects TRBV28 to TRBJ2-1; 9 bases line up with TRBD2. Losses at the gene ends were 5 bases for V and 6 bases for J; bases not matched to a gene: 8. This CDR3 is 15 amino acids long. Per germline, CDR1 MDHEN and CDR2 SYDVKM. As DNA, the CDR3 is TGTGCCAGCAGTCCCGTTTTAGCGGGAGTCAATGAGCAGTTCTTC. This translates into CASSPVLAGVNEQFF.

This clone was observed a handful of times. The rearrangement links TRBV7-9 to TRBJ2-1, with TRBD2 matching over 13 bases. CDR1 is SEHNR, CDR2 FQNEAQ, per germline (reference sequence). J lost 9 bases, V lost 2 bases, and 4 bases had no gene match. The CDR3 totals 15 residues. CDR3 sequence: CASSLPGLAGREQFF. The CDR3 bases are TGTGCCAGCAGCTTACCGGGACTAGCGGGGCGTGAGCAGTTCTTC.

The J gene is TRBJ2-5, the V gene TRBV7-9; the D is unclear. The CDR3 covers 14 residues. CDR1 is SEHNR, CDR2 FQNEAQ, per germline (reference sequence). The V end lost 5 bases, the J end lost 1 base, and 11 bases lay between the germline ends. CDR3 nucleotides: TGTGCCAGCAGCGGTACGGGCGGCCAAGAGACCCAGTACTTC. Translating it yields CASSGTGGQETQYF.

The chain is built from TRBV6-5 and TRBJ2-5, with 7 bases that match TRBD2. The V segment lost 6 bases and the J segment 5 bases; nucleotides outside the gene matches: 12. CDR3 length: 15 amino acids. Germline V gives CDR1 MNHEY, CDR2 SVGAGI. The CDR3 loop reads CASRFGGTSRETQYF. For the CDR3, the DNA is TGTGCCAGCAGATTCGGGGGGACCTCCCGGGAGACCCAGTACTTC.

The gene calls are TRBV6-5 and TRBJ2-5; 9 positions agree with TRBD2. This CDR3 spans 13 amino acids. CDR1 MNHEY and CDR2 SVGAGI come from the germline V gene. V shed 8 bases, J shed 4 bases, and the junction held 5 bases outside the gene matches. The CDR3 loop is CASRSSGVETQYF. CDR3 in DNA: TGTGCCAGCCGGTCTAGCGGGGTAGAGACCCAGTACTTC.